This record concerns one T cell receptor (beta chain) sequence. Seattle's cohort entered during active infection and was followed longitudinally. This entry belongs to a study of blood T cell repertoires in COVID-19. Across the whole study: T cells, B-cell-depleted T cells, or PBMCs provided the cDNA or gDNA that served as material.

V trimming: 3 bases; J trimming: 2 bases; junction bases outside the gene matches: 5. There are 15 residues in the CDR3. Germline values: CDR1 MNHNS, CDR2 SASEGT. Here immunoSEQ multiplex PCR was the method, and the copy in TCRdb shows in-frame clones only, minus some. The table shows under 450,000 clones, with approximately 86% occurring only once. Specimen: peripheral blood. This clonotype was obtained from a woman aged 60-75 years with COVID-19, enrolled during active disease. The chain couples TRBV6-1 to TRBJ1-2, with 8 bases that match TRBD1. The CDR3 DNA follows: TGTGCCAGCAGTGATCAGGGGGCCCTAAACTATGGCTACACCTTC. It is translated as CASSDQGALNYGYTF.